This T cell receptor beta chain comes out of a study of human T cells and chemical hapten exposure listed by TCRdb under 2021. Broadly, across the study: For sensitization, 2% DPC in acetone was applied to a roughly 2 cm by roughly 2 cm area of upper inner arm skin. Patients additionally received weekly therapeutic DPC doses to the scalp throughout the roughly 25-week study period. Patch testing on the upper back used Finn chambers containing 0.01% DPC, with scoring done after 6 days according to International Contact Dermatitis Research Group standards. Most of the patients in the cohort were female, and the cohort covered alopecia areata with under or over 50% scalp involvement, alopecia totalis and alopecia universalis. Libraries were pooled for sequencing, and per-sample TCR yields varied mainly because of small differences in library volumes within the pool. Peripheral blood TCR repertoire changes were tracked in vivo in alopecia patients during primary and secondary sensitization to the hapten diphenylcyclopropenone (DPC). Blood was sampled from patients pre-sensitization (week 0) and at 2, 6 and about 24 weeks after DPC sensitization. Blood for TCR sequencing was provided by twenty-nine alopecia patients at one to four time points (pre-sensitization, 2, 6 and 24 weeks). Results the study describes overall, beyond this receptor: Expanded TCRs formed significantly more large CDR3 similarity clusters than pre-sensitization or healthy control sets, consistent with antigen-driven responses. Patch test score was positively correlated with the number of PT1 expanded TCRs, with significance at thresholds 8, 16 and 32 but not at 4. After repeated subsampling, the strength of the expansion versus patch-test correlation and the threshold at which it became significant changed. Because every patient had alopecia, a presumed autoimmune disease, the patients' immune response might differ from that of healthy individuals. The number of TCRs above 1 in 1000 frequency did not change with DPC sensitization; there was no evidence of global repertoire structure alterations.

V loses 6 bases at its end and J loses 6 bases; junction bases beyond the gene matches: 11. Looking up the germline V gene (reference sequence) yields CDR1 DFQATT and CDR2 SNEGSKA. The CDR3 numbers 14 residues from cysteine through phenylalanine. Just CDR3 DNA is preserved here, 42 bases in frame from base 1. Libraries were prepared through RACE. Instrument on record: NextSeq 500. During library preparation, unique molecular identifiers were attached to individual cDNA molecules so that TCRs could be counted in a quantitative, reproducible way. From each blood RNA sample, both TCR alpha and TCR beta chains were sequenced. Per the original workflow: Samples had a median of 95,638 TCRs, with a range from about 20,000 to 690,600. The Decombinator software suite was used to annotate the V, J and CDR3 of the TCR reads. For the PS versus PT1 abundance plots, all samples were subsampled to the same number of TCRs (28,000). Expanded TCRs were defined as absent before sensitization and observed at least eight times at the 2-week time point. TCRdb reran the public reads through fastp at Q25 and MiXCR, keeping productive beta chains. Entries are consolidated by CDR3 protein sequence, retaining the most common genes and DNA. What appears here as the V and J calls and clone size reflects TCRdb's work, not the paper's. In this sample the table shows around 130,000 distinct CDR3 sequences, approximately 12% of which occur a single time. The ten top clones hold around 1.4% of the sample.

In light of the paper, this sample's time point label describes: patch test 2, 6 weeks after DPC sensitization. The meaning of the sample's treatment or condition label: therapeutic diphenylcyclopropenone sensitization with weekly scalp DPC. At every patch-test visit, the blood draw took place before the patch test was put on. Eligible patients were aged 18 to 70, diagnosed with alopecia, deemed suitable for DPC therapy, and excluded if pregnant. Total RNA was isolated from unfractionated whole blood collected in Tempus Blood RNA tubes. This clonotype was observed at least ten times. The antigen it recognizes is unknown. Base-call qualities are not available, and no considerably larger clone is one nucleotide away.

The V and J segments used are TRBV20-1 and TRBJ2-1; 7 of the junction bases match TRBD2. This material consisted of whole blood, taken in connection with sensitization to the hapten diphenylcyclopropenone (DPC). This receptor was taken from a woman aged 45-65 years with alopecia areata. Some clones in this sample may be carry-over from other donors' samples. The nucleotide sequence is TGCAGTGCCACCCGGGACGGGAGGATCAATGAGCAGTTCTTC. It specifies CSATRDGRINEQFF.